This is a list of T cell receptor beta chains from one sample in a study of blood T cell repertoires in COVID-19. Method: immunoSEQ multiplex PCR; TCRdb's copy keeps in-frame clones and lacks some. The data show about 170,000 clones, with about 86% seen just once and approximately 10% held by the top ten. Sequences were obtained from peripheral blood. Receptor source: a man between 65 and 85 years old with active or convalescent COVID-19. Each CDR3 is given with its conserved first and last residue. Fields, in order: J gene, D gene, clone size, V gene, CDR3 length, CDR3 protein, CDR3 DNA. The D gene is left open where the match is weak. A row's size may be missing; if present it is once, few, many or a size class.

J: TRBJ2-1
D: .
size: .
V: TRBV9
length: 15
CDR3: CASSVAPGMDNEQFF
DNA: TGTGCCAGCAGCGTAGCACCAGGGATGGACAATGAGCAGTTCTTC

J: TRBJ1-1
D: .
size: few
V: TRBV18
length: 16
CDR3: CASSPGQGAGATEAFF
DNA: TGTGCCAGCTCACCAGGTCAGGGCGCAGGGGCCACTGAAGCTTTCTTT

J: TRBJ1-1
D: .
size: few
V: TRBV6-6
length: 13
CDR3: CASSAVIGTEAFF
DNA: TGTGCCAGCAGCGCGGTAATCGGCACTGAAGCTTTCTTT

J: TRBJ1-3
D: .
size: .
V: TRBV5-1
length: 14
CDR3: CASNRGDSGNTIYF
DNA: TGCGCCAGCAATCGGGGAGACTCTGGAAACACCATATATTTT

J: TRBJ1-3
D: TRBD1
size: .
V: TRBV18
length: 18
CDR3: CASSPPRGQGNSGNTIYF
DNA: TGTGCCAGCTCACCACCGAGAGGACAGGGGAACTCTGGAAACACCATATATTTT

J: TRBJ1-2
D: .
size: .
V: TRBV7-9
length: 14
CDR3: CASSLAAGATDYTF
DNA: TGTGCCAGCAGCTTAGCGGCAGGGGCTACTGACTACACCTTC

J: TRBJ2-1
D: TRBD1
size: .
V: TRBV25-1
length: 17
CDR3: CASSDIAGGPLPNEQFF
DNA: TGTGCCAGCAGTGATATCGCAGGGGGTCCCCTCCCCAATGAGCAGTTCTTC

J: TRBJ2-5
D: .
size: .
V: TRBV7-2
length: 16
CDR3: CASSPYTGSQGETQYF
DNA: TGTGCCAGCAGCCCCTATACAGGAAGCCAAGGGGAGACCCAGTACTTC

J: TRBJ1-5
D: .
size: .
V: TRBV15
length: 18
CDR3: CATSTKLTELSSNQPQHF
DNA: TGTGCCACCAGCACCAAACTGACAGAACTATCTAGCAATCAGCCCCAGCATTTT

J: TRBJ2-1
D: .
size: .
V: TRBV30
length: 16
CDR3: CAWSNLALSSYNEQFF
DNA: TGTGCCTGGAGTAACCTAGCGTTAAGCTCCTACAATGAGCAGTTCTTC

J: TRBJ2-7
D: TRBD1
size: .
V: TRBV28
length: 15
CDR3: CASSLSGTGTYEQYF
DNA: TGTGCCAGCAGTTTGTCCGGGACAGGGACGTACGAGCAGTACTTC

J: TRBJ1-1
D: TRBD1
size: .
V: TRBV9
length: 12
CDR3: CASSEGQGVAFF
DNA: TGTGCCAGCAGCGAGGGACAGGGTGTAGCTTTCTTT

J: TRBJ1-1
D: TRBD1
size: .
V: TRBV3-1/TRBV3-2
length: 16
CDR3: CASSPRQGAGNTEAFF
DNA: TGTGCCAGCAGCCCCCGACAGGGGGCAGGAAACACTGAAGCTTTCTTT

J: TRBJ2-7
D: .
size: .
V: TRBV18
length: 14
CDR3: CASSPRPGTYEQYF
DNA: TGTGCCAGCTCACCCCGGCCAGGGACCTACGAGCAGTACTTC

J: TRBJ1-1
D: .
size: .
V: TRBV7-2
length: 14
CDR3: CASSPTYANTEAFF
DNA: TGTGCCAGCAGCCCAACCTACGCGAACACTGAAGCTTTCTTT

J: TRBJ2-7
D: TRBD2
size: .
V: TRBV5-1
length: 14
CDR3: CASSREAQTDEQYF
DNA: TGCGCCAGCAGCCGGGAGGCGCAAACGGACGAGCAGTACTTC

J: TRBJ1-1
D: .
size: .
V: TRBV25-1
length: 17
CDR3: CASSRGFGYSVNTEAFF
DNA: TGTGCCAGCAGTCGAGGTTTTGGGTATTCGGTGAACACTGAAGCTTTCTTT

J: TRBJ2-1
D: .
size: .
V: TRBV27
length: 12
CDR3: CASSPDYNEQFF
DNA: TGTGCCAGCAGTCCAGACTACAATGAGCAGTTCTTC

J: TRBJ1-2
D: .
size: .
V: TRBV29-1
length: 14
CDR3: CSVTQGAINYGYTF
DNA: TGCAGCGTTACACAGGGTGCTATTAACTATGGCTACACCTTC

J: TRBJ1-4
D: .
size: .
V: TRBV27
length: 16
CDR3: CASSLLGGGQGEKLFF
DNA: TGTGCCAGCAGTTTATTGGGGGGGGGCCAGGGTGAAAAACTGTTTTTT

J: TRBJ2-5
D: TRBD2
size: once
V: TRBV5-4
length: 16
CDR3: CASSHRLAGGQETQYF
DNA: TGTGCCAGCAGCCACAGACTAGCGGGAGGGCAAGAGACCCAGTACTTC

J: TRBJ2-7
D: TRBD1
size: .
V: TRBV19
length: 15
CDR3: CASSMGGQGPYEQYF
DNA: TGTGCCAGTAGTATGGGAGGACAGGGACCCTACGAGCAGTACTTC

J: TRBJ2-5
D: .
size: once
V: TRBV30
length: 14
CDR3: CAWNRGNGWETQYF
DNA: TGTGCCTGGAACCGAGGAAACGGCTGGGAGACCCAGTACTTC

J: TRBJ2-1
D: TRBD2
size: once
V: TRBV19
length: 15
CDR3: CASSETSGRTNEQFF
DNA: TGTGCCAGTAGTGAGACTAGCGGGAGGACCAATGAGCAGTTCTTC

J: TRBJ1-2
D: .
size: .
V: TRBV7-2
length: 15
CDR3: CASSPPGVPMGGYTF
DNA: TGTGCCAGCAGCCCCCCAGGTGTGCCCATGGGTGGCTACACCTTC

J: TRBJ2-2
D: .
size: .
V: TRBV24-1
length: 17
CDR3: CATSAAPELMRLGELFF
DNA: TGTGCCACCAGTGCGGCGCCGGAGTTGATGAGGTTAGGGGAGCTGTTTTTT

J: TRBJ2-5
D: .
size: .
V: TRBV12-3/TRBV12-4
length: 12
CDR3: CASRQSSETQYF
DNA: TGTGCCAGCAGGCAGTCCTCGGAGACCCAGTACTTC

J: TRBJ1-5
D: .
size: .
V: TRBV19
length: 15
CDR3: CASSRAVYSNQPQHF
DNA: TGTGCCAGTAGTAGGGCAGTTTATAGCAATCAGCCCCAGCATTTT

J: TRBJ2-1
D: TRBD2
size: .
V: TRBV2
length: 16
CDR3: CASSLTIAGGRNEQFF
DNA: TGTGCCAGCAGCCTCACCATAGCGGGAGGTCGCAATGAGCAGTTCTTC

J: TRBJ2-1
D: TRBD2
size: .
V: TRBV7-6
length: 16
CDR3: CASSPIIAGGTNEQFF
DNA: TGTGCCAGCAGCCCTATCATAGCGGGAGGGACCAATGAGCAGTTCTTC

J: TRBJ2-7
D: TRBD1
size: .
V: TRBV11-2
length: 16
CDR3: CASSLVWDRGIYEQYF
DNA: TGTGCCAGCAGCTTGGTCTGGGACAGGGGAATCTACGAGCAGTACTTC

J: TRBJ1-2
D: .
size: .
V: TRBV28
length: 14
CDR3: CASREAISNYGYTF
DNA: TGTGCCAGCAGAGAGGCTATATCTAACTATGGCTACACCTTC

J: TRBJ1-5
D: .
size: .
V: TRBV7-9
length: 17
CDR3: CASSLGKGKYGNQPQHF
DNA: TGTGCCAGCAGCTTAGGGAAGGGGAAGTACGGCAATCAGCCCCAGCATTTT

J: TRBJ2-1
D: .
size: .
V: TRBV24-1
length: 16
CDR3: CATSDLRGGSYNEQFF
DNA: TGTGCCACCAGTGATTTGCGGGGAGGCAGCTACAATGAGCAGTTCTTC

J: TRBJ1-2
D: .
size: .
V: TRBV5-1
length: 13
CDR3: CASSTTGLHGYTF
DNA: TGCGCCAGCAGCACAACAGGGTTGCATGGCTACACCTTC

J: TRBJ1-4
D: TRBD1
size: .
V: TRBV27
length: 15
CDR3: CASSLLGQGFEKLFF
DNA: TGTGCCAGCAGTTTATTGGGACAGGGTTTCGAAAAACTGTTTTTT

J: TRBJ1-3
D: .
size: .
V: TRBV18
length: 17
CDR3: CASSPPVRAYSGNTIYF
DNA: TGTGCCAGCTCACCACCGGTCAGGGCCTACTCTGGAAACACCATATATTTT

J: TRBJ1-1
D: TRBD1
size: .
V: TRBV2
length: 16
CDR3: CASRWDREATDTEAFF
DNA: TGTGCCAGCAGATGGGACAGGGAGGCTACGGACACTGAAGCTTTCTTT